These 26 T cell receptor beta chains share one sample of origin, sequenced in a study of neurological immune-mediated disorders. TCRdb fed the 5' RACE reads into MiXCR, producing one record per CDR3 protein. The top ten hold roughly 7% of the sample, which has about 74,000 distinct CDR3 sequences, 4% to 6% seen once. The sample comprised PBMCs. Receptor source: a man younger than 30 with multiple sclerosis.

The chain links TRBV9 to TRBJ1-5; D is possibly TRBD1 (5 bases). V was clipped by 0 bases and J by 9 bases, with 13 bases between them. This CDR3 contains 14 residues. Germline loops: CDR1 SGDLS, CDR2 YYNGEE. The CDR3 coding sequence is TGTGCCAGCAGCGTAGGATTGGACACTCTGCCCCAGCATTTT. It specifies CASSVGLDTLPQHF.

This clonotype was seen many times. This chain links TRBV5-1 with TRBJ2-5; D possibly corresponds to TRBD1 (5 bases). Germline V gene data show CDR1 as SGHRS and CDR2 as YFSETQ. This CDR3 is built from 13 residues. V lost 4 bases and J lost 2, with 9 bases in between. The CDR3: CASSAQGQETQYF. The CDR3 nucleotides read TGCGCCAGCAGCGCGCAGGGTCAAGAGACCCAGTACTTC.

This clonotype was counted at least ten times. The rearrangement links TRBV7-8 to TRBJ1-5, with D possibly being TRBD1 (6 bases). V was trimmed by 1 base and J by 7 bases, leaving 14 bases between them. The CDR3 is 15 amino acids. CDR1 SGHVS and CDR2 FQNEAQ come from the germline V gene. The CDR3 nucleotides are TGTGCCAGCAGCTTAGAGGGCAGGGGAAGCCAGCCCCAGCATTTT. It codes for CASSLEGRGSQPQHF.

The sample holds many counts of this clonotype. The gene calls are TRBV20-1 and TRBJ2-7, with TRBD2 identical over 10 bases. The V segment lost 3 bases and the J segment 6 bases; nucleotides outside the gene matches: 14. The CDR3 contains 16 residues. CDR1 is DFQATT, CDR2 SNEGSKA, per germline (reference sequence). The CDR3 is CSASHGLAVRFGEQYF. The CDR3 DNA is TGCAGTGCTAGCCACGGACTAGCGGTCCGTTTTGGCGAGCAGTACTTC.

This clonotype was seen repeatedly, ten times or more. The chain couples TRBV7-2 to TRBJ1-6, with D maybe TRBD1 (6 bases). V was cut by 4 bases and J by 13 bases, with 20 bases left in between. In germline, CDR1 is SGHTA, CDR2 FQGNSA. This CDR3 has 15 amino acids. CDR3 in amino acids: CASSSSRGAGSPLHF. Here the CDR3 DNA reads TGTGCCAGCAGCTCTAGCCGGGGGGCAGGGTCGCCCCTCCACTTT.

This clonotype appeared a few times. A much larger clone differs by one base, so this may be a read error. The DNA of the CDR3 is TGTGCCAGCAGCTTAAAGAAGGCCGGGGAGCTGTTTTTT. It translates to CASSLKKAGELFF. This chain connects TRBV7-3 to TRBJ2-2, with no clear D. With 1 base removed from V and 6 bases from J, the gap between germline ends came to 6 bases. The germline CDR1 and CDR2 sequences are SGHTA and FQGTGA. The CDR3 loop spans 13 amino acids. The full variable domain, rest sourced from reference TRBV7-3 and TRBJ2-2, is GAGVSQTPSNKVTEKGKYVELRCDPISGHTALYWYRQSLGQGPEFLIYFQGTGAADDSGLPNDRFFAVRPEGSVSTLKIQRTERGDSAVYLCASSLKKAGELFFGEGSRLTVL.

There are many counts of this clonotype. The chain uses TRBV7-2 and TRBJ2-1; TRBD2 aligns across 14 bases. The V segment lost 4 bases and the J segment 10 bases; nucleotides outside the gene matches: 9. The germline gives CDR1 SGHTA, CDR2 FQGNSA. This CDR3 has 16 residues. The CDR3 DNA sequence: TGTGCCAGCAGCTCCCGGGGACTAGCGGGAGCAGGGGAGCAGTTCTTC. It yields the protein CASSSRGLAGAGEQFF. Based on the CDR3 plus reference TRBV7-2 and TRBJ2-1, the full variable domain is GAGVSQSPSNKVTEKGKDVELRCDPISGHTALYWYRQSLGQGLEFLIYFQGNSAPDKSGLPSDRFSAERTGGSVSTLTIQRTQQEDSAVYLCASSSRGLAGAGEQFFGPGTRLTVL.

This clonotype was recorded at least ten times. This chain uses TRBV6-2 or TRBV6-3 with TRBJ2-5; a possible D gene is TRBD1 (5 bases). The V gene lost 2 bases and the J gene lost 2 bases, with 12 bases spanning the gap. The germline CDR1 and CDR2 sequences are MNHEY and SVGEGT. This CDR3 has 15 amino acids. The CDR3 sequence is CASSYGALAQETQYF. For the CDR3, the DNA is TGTGCCAGCAGTTACGGGGCGTTAGCTCAAGAGACCCAGTACTTC.

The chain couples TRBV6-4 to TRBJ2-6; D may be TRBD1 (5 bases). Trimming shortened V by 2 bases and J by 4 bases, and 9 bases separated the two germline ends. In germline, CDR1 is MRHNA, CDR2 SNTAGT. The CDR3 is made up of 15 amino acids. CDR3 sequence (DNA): TGTGCCAGCAGTGACAGGGGCTCCGGGGCCAACGTCCTGACTTTC. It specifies CASSDRGSGANVLTF.

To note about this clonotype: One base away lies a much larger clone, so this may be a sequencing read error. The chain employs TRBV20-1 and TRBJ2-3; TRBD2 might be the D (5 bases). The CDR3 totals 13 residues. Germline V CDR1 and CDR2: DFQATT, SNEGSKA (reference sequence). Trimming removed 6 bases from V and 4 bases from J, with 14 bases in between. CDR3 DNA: TGCAGTGCGACGGGAAAAACCTCAGATACGCAGTATTTT. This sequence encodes CSATGKTSDTQYF.

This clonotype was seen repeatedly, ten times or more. CDR3: CASSLDRKNIQYF. CDR3 coding DNA: TGTGCCAGCAGTTTAGACAGGAAAAACATTCAGTACTTC. The chain employs TRBV28 and TRBJ2-4; a possible D gene is TRBD1 (6 bases). Germline CDR1 reads MDHEN; CDR2 reads SYDVKM. V lost 2 bases to trimming and J lost 4 bases, with 6 bases between them. This CDR3 has 13 residues.

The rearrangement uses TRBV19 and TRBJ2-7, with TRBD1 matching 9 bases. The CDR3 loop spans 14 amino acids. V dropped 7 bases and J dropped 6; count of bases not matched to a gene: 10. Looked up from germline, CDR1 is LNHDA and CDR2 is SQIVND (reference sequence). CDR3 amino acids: CASTAHRGRGEQYF. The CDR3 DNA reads TGTGCCAGTACCGCTCACAGGGGGCGCGGCGAGCAGTACTTC.

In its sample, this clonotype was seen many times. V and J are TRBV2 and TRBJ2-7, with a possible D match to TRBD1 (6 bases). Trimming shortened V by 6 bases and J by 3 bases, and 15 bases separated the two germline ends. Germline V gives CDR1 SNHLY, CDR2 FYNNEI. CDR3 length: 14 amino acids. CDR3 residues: CASREQGISYEQYF. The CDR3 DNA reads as TGTGCCAGCAGAGAACAGGGAATAAGCTACGAGCAGTACTTC.

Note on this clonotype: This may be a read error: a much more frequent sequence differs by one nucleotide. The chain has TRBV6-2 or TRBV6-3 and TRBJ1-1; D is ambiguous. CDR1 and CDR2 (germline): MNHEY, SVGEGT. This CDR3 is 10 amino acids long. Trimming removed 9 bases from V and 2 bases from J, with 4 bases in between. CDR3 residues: CARSNTEAFF. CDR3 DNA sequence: TGTGCCAGAAGTAACACTGAAGCTTTCTTT.

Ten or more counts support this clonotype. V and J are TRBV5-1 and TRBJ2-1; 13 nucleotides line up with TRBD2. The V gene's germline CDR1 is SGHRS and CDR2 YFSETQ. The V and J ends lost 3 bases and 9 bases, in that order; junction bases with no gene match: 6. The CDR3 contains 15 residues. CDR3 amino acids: CASSSTSGGVSEQFF. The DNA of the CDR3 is TGCGCCAGCAGCTCAACTAGCGGGGGGGTGAGTGAGCAGTTCTTC.

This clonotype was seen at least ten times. The CDR3 sequence is CASTPGRGNSPLHF. The CDR3 coding sequence is TGTGCCAGTACGCCGGGACGGGGGAATTCACCCCTCCACTTT. This chain joins TRBV6-6 and TRBJ1-6; tentatively, D is TRBD1 (5 bases). This CDR3 region has 14 residues. V lost 9 bases, J lost 7 bases, and 16 bases lay in between. Germline CDR1 reads MNHNY; CDR2 reads SVGAGI (reference sequence).

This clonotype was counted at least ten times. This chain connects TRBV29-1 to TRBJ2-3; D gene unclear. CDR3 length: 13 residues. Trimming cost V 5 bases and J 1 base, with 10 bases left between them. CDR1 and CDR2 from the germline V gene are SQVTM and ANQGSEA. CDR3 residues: CSVSSRGTDTQYF. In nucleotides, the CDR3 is TGCAGCGTTAGCTCACGGGGCACAGATACGCAGTATTTT.

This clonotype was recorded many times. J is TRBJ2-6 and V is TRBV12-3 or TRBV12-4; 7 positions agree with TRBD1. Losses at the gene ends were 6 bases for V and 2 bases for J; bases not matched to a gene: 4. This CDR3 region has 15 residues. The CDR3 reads CASSIGTAGANVLTF. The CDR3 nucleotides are TGTGCCAGCAGCATCGGGACAGCTGGGGCCAACGTCCTGACTTTC.

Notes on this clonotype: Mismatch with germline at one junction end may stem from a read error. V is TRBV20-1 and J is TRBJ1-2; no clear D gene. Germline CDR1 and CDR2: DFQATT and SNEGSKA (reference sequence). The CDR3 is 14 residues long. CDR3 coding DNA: TGCAGTACTAGAGATCCCCGCCGGAACTATGGCTACACCTTC. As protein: CSTRDPRRNYGYTF.

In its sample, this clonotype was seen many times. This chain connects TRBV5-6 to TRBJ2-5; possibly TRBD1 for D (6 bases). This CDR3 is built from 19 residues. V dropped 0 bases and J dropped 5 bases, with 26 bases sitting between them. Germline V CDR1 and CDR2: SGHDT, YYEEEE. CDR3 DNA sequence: TGTGCCAGCAGCTTGGGGCGTTCTAGGGACATGGTACTCGGGGAGACCCAGTACTTC. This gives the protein CASSLGRSRDMVLGETQYF.

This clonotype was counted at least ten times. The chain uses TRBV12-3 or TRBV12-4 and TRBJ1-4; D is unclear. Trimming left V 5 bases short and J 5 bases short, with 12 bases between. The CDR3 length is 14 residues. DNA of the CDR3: TGTGCCAGCAGTCCGTCTGGACCGAATGAAAAACTGTTTTTT. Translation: CASSPSGPNEKLFF.

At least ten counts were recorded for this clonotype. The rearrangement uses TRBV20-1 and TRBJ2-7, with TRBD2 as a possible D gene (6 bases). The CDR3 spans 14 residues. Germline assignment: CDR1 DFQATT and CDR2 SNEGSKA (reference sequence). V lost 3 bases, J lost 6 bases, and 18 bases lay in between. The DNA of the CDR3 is TGCAGTGCTAGCTTACTAGCAATAGAAGGCGAGCAGTACTTC. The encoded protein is CSASLLAIEGEQYF.

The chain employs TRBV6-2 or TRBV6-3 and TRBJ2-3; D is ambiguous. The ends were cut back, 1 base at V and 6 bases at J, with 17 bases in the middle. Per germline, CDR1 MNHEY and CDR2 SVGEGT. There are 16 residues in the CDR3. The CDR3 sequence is CASSYFSTTNGDTQYF. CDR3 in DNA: TGTGCCAGCAGTTACTTTAGCACGACCAACGGGGATACGCAGTATTTT.

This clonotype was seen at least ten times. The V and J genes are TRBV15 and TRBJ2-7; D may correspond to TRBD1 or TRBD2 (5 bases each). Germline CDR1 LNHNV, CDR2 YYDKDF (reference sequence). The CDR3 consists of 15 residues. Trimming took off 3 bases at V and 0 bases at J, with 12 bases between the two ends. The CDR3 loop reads CATSRAGDPSYEQYF. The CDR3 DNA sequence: TGTGCCACCAGCAGGGCTGGGGACCCCTCCTACGAGCAGTACTTC.

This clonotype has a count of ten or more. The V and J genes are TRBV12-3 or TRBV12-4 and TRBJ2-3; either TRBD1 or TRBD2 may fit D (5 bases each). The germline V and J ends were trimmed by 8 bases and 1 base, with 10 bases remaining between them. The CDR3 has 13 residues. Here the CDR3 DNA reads TGTGCCAGCTGGGGGATGGGCACAGATACGCAGTATTTT. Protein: CASWGMGTDTQYF.

The CDR3: CAISQLKDDGYTF. The CDR3 nucleotides are TGTGCCATCAGTCAATTAAAGGACGATGGCTACACCTTC. The V and J genes are TRBV10-3 and TRBJ1-2; no clear D gene. CDR3 length: 13 amino acids. The V end was cut by 5 bases, the J end by 6 bases, with 13 bases between. Germline V lookup: CDR1 ENHRY, CDR2 SYGVKD.